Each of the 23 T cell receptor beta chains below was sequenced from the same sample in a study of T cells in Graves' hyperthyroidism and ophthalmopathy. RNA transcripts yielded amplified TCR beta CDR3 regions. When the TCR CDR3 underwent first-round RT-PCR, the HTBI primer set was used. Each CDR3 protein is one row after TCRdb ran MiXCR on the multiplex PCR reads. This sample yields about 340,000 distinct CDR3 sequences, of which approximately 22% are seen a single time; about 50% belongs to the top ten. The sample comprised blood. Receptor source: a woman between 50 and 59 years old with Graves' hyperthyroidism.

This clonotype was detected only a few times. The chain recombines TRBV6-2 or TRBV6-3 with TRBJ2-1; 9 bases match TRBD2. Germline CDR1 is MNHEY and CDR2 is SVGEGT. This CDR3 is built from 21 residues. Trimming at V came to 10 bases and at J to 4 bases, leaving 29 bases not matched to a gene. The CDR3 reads CATLNLLTGLAGLWLYNEQFF. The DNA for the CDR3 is TGTGCCACTTTAAACCTCCTAACTGGGCTAGCGGGGTTATGGCTTTACAATGAGCAGTTCTTC.

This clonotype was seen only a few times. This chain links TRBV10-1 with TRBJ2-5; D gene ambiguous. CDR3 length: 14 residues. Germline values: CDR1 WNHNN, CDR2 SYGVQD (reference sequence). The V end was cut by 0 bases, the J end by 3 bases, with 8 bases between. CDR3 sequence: CASSESYGEETQYF. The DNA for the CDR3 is TGCGCCAGCAGTGAGTCGTACGGAGAAGAGACCCAGTACTTC.

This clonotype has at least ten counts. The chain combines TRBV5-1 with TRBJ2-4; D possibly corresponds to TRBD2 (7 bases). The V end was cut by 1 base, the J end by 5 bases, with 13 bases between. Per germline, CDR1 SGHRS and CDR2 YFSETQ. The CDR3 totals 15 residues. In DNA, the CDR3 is TGCGCCAGCAGCTTGAACGGGGGGCAGGAAAACATTCAGTACTTC. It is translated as CASSLNGGQENIQYF.

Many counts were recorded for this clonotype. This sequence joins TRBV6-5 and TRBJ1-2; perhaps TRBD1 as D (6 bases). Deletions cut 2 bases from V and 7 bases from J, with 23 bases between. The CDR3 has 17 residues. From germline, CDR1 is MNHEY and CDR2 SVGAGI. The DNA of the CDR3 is TGTGCCAGCAGTTACACCCCTGGCGGGGGCGCTTCGGGTGGCTACACCTTC. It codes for CASSYTPGGGASGGYTF.

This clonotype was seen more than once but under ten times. Written as DNA, the CDR3 is TGTGCCAGCAGCATACCTGCCCAAGAGACCCAGTACTTC. Protein product: CASSIPAQETQYF. The rearrangement uses TRBV28 and TRBJ2-5; D gene ambiguous. In germline, CDR1 is MDHEN, CDR2 SYDVKM. With 6 bases removed from V and 1 base from J, the gap between germline ends came to 9 bases. This CDR3 is built from 13 residues.

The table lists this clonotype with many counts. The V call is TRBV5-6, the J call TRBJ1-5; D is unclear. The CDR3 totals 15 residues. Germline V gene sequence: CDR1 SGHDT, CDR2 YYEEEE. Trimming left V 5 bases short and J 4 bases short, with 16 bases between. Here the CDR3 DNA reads TGTGCCAGCAGTAACTATGCAAGGGTTAATCAGCCCCAGCATTTT. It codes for CASSNYARVNQPQHF.

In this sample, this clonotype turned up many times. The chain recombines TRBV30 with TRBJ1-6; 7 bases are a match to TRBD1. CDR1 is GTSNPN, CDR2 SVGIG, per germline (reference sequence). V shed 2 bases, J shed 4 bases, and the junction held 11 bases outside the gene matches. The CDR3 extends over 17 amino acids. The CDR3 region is CAWSRAGGAGYNSPLHF. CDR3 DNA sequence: TGTGCCTGGAGTAGGGCAGGGGGAGCGGGATATAATTCACCCCTCCACTTT.

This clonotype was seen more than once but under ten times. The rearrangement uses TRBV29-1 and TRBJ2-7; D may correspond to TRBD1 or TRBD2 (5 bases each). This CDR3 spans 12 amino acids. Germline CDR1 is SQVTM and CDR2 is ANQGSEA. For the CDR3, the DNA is TGCACCCTTTATCAGGGAGACTACGAGCAGTACTTC. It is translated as CTLYQGDYEQYF.

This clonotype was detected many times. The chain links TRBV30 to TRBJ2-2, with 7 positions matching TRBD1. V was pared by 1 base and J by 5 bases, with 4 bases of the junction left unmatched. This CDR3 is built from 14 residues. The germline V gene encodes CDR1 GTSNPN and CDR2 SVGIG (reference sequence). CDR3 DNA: TGTGCCTGGAGTGCGTTACAGGGGACCGGGGAGCTGTTTTTT. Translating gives CAWSALQGTGELFF.

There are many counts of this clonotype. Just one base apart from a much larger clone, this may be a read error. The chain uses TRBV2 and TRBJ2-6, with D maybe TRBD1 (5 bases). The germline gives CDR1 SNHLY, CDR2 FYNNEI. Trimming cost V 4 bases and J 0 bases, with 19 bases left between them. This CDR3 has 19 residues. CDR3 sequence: CASSGKERGRPSGANVLTF. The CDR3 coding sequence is TGTGCCAGCAGTGGAAAGGAAAGGGGAAGGCCCTCTGGGGCCAACGTCCTGACTTTC.

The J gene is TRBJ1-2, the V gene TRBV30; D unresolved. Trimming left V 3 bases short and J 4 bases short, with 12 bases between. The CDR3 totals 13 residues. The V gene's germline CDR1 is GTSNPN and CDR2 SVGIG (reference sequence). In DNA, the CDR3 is TGTGCCTGGAGAGGAGGCAGAAGCTATGGCTACACCTTC. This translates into CAWRGGRSYGYTF.

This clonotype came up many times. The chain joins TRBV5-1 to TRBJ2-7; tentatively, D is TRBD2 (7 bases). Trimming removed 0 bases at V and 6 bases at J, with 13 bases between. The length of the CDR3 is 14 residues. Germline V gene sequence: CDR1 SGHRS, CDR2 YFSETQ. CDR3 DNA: TGCGCCAGCAGCTTGGGCGGGGGCTCGTTCGAGCAGTACTTC. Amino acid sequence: CASSLGGGSFEQYF.

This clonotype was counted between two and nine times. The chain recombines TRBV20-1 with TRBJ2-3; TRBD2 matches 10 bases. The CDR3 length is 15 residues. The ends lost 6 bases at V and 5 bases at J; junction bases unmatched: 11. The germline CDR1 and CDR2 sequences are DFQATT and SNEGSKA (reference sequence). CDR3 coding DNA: TGCAGTGCCCATCATAGCGGGAGGAGGGTAGATACGCAGTATTTT. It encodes CSAHHSGRRVDTQYF.

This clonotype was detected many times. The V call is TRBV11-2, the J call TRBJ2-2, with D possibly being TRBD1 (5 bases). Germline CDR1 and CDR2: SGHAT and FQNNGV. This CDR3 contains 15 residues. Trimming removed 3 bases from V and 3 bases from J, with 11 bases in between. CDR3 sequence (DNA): TGTGCCAGCAGCTTTGCCCCCAGGGACACCGGGGAGCTGTTTTTT. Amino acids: CASSFAPRDTGELFF.

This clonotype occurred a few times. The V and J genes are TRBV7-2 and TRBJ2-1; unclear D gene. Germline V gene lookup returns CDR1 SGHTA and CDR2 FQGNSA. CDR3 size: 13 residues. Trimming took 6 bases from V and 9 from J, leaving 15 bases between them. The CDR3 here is CASRELVIGEQFF. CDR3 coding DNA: TGTGCCAGCAGAGAATTAGTTATTGGTGAGCAGTTCTTC. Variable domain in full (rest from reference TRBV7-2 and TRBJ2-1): GAGVSQSPSNKVTEKGKDVELRCDPISGHTALYWYRQSLGQGLEFLIYFQGNSAPDKSGLPSDRFSAERTGGSVSTLTIQRTQQEDSAVYLCASRELVIGEQFFGPGTRLTVL.

The CDR3 DNA sequence: TGTGCCAGCTCACTTAGACAGAGCTCCTACAATGAGCAGTTCTTC. Translation gives CASSLRQSSYNEQFF. The genes are TRBV18 and TRBJ2-1, with D tentatively TRBD1 (5 bases). CDR3 length: 15 amino acids. Germline assignment: CDR1 KGHSH and CDR2 LQKENI. Trimming took 4 bases from V and 0 from J, leaving 10 bases between them.

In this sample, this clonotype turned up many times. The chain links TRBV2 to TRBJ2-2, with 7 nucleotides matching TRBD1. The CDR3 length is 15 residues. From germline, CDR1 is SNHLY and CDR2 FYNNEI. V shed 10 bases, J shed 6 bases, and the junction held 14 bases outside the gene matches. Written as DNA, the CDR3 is TGTGCCATCCGATCCGGTAGACAGGGCTCCGGGGAGCTGTTTTTT. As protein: CAIRSGRQGSGELFF.

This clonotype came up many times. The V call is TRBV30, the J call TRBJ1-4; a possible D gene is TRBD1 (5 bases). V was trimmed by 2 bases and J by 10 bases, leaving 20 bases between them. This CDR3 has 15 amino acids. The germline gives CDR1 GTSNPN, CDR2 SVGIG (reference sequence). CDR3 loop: CAWSLGTFNLGKLFF. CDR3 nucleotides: TGTGCCTGGAGTCTTGGGACGTTTAATTTAGGAAAACTGTTTTTT.

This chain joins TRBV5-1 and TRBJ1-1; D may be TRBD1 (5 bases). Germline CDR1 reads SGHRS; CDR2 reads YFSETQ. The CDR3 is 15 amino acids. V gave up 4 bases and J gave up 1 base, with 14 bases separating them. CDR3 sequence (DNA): TGCGCCAGCAGCATCGGACACGAACCGAACACTGAAGCTTTCTTT. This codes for CASSIGHEPNTEAFF.

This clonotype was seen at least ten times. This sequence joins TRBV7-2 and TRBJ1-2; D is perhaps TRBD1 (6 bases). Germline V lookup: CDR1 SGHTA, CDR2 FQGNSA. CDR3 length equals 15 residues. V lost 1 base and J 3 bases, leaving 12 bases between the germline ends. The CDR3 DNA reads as TGTGCCAGCAGCTTAGAGGCAGGGGATGACTATGGCTACACCTTC. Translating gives CASSLEAGDDYGYTF.

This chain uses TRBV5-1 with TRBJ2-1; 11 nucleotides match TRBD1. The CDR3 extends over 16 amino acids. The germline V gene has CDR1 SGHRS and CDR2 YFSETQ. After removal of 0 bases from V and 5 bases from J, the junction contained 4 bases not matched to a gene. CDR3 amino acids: CASSLDGQGANNEQFF. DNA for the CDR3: TGCGCCAGCAGCTTGGACGGACAGGGGGCCAACAATGAGCAGTTCTTC.

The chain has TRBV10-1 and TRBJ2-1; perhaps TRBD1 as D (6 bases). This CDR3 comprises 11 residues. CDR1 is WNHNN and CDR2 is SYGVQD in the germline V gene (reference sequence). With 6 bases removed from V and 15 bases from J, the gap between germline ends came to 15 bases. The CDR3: CASRTDRRWFF. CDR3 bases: TGCGCCAGCAGAACCGACAGGAGATGGTTCTTC.

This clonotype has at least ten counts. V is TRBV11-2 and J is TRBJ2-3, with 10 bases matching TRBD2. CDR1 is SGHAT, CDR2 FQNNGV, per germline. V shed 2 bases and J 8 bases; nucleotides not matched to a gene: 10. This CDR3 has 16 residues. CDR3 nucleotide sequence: TGTGCCAGCAGCTTACATACTAGCGGGAAGTGGGCTACGCAGTATTTT. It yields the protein CASSLHTSGKWATQYF.